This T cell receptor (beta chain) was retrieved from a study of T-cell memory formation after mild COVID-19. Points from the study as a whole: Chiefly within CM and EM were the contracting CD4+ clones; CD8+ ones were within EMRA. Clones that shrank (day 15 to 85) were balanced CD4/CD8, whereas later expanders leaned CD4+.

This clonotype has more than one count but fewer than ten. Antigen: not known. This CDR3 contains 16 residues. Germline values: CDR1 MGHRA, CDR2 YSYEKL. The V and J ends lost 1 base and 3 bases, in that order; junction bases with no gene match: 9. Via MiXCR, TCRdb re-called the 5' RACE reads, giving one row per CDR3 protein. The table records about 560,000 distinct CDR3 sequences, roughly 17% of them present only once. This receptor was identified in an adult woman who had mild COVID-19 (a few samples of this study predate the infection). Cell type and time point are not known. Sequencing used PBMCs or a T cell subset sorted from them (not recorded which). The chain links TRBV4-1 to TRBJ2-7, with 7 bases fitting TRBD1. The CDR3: CASSQAVGGIVYEQYF. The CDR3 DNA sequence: TGCGCCAGCAGCCAAGCGGTAGGGGGCATAGTCTACGAGCAGTACTTC.